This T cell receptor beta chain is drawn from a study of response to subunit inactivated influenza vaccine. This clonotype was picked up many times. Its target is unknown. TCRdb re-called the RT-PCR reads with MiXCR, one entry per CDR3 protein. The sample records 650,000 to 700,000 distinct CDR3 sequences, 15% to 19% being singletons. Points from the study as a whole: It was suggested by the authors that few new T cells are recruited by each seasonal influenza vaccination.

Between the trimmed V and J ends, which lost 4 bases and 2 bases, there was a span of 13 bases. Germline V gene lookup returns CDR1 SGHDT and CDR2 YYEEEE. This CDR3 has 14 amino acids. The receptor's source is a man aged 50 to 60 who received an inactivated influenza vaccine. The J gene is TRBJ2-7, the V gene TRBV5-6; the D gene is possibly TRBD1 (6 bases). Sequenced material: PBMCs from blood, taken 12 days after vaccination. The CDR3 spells CASSRMDSTYEQYF. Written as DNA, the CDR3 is TGTGCCAGCAGCAGGATGGACAGTACCTACGAGCAGTACTTC. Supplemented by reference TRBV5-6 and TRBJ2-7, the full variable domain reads DAGVTQSPTHLIKTRGQQVTLRCSPKSGHDTVSWYQQALGQGPQFIFQYYEEEERQRGNFPDRFSGHQFPNYSSELNVNALLLGDSALYLCASSRMDSTYEQYFGPGTRLTVT.